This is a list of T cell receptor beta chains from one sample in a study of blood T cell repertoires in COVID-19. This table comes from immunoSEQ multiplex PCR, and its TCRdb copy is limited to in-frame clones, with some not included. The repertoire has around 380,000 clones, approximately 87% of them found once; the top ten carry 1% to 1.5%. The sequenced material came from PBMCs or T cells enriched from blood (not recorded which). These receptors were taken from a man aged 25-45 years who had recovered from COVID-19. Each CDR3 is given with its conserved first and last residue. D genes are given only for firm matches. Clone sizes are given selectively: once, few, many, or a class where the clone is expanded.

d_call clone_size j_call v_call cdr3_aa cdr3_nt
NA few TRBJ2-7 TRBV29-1 CSALSARSYEQYF TGCAGCGCCCTAAGTGCTAGGTCCTACGAGCAGTACTTC
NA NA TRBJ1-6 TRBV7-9 CASSFEGLSPLHF TGTGCCAGCAGCTTTGAGGGTTTGTCACCCCTCCACTTT
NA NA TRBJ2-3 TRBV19 CATTAGPSTDTQYF TGTGCGACGACGGCAGGTCCAAGCACAGATACGCAGTATTTT
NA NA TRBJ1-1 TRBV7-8 CASSLRGGEAFF TGTGCCAGCAGCTTACGGGGAGGTGAAGCTTTCTTT
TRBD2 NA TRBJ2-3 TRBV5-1 CASSPYGLDSGGATDTQYF TGCGCCAGCAGCCCTTATGGTTTGGATAGCGGGGGGGCCACAGATACGCAGTATTTT
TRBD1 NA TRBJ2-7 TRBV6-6 CASVTGTGVYEQYF TGTGCCAGCGTCACCGGGACAGGGGTATACGAGCAGTACTTC
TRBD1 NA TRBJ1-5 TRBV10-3 CAIAGGDGNQPQHF TGTGCCATCGCAGGGGGCGACGGCAATCAGCCCCAGCATTTT
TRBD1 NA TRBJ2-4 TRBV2 CASSDQIRGNIQYF TGTGCCAGCAGTGATCAGATCAGGGGGAACATTCAGTACTTC
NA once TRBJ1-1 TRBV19 CASSPGLPWDTEAFF TGTGCCAGTAGTCCGGGACTCCCCTGGGACACTGAAGCTTTCTTT
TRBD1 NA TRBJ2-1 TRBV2 CASKDRVAFF TGTGCCAGCAAGGACAGGGTGGCGTTCTTC
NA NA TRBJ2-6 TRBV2 CASDSSGANVLTF TGTGCCAGCGACAGCTCTGGGGCCAACGTCCTGACTTTC
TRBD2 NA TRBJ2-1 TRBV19 CASSADRLAGGNEQFF TGTGCCAGTAGTGCCGACCGACTAGCGGGGGGTAATGAGCAGTTCTTC
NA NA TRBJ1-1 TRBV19 CASSQRQPTEAFF TGTGCCAGTAGTCAACGACAGCCCACTGAAGCTTTCTTT
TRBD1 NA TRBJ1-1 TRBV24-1 CATRDSMNTEAFF TGTGCCACCCGGGACAGTATGAACACTGAAGCTTTCTTT
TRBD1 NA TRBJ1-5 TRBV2 CASSTGTGSGQPQHF TGTGCCAGCAGCACCGGGACAGGGTCCGGACAGCCCCAGCATTTT